Each of the 31 T cell receptor beta chains below was sequenced from the same sample in a study of blood T cell repertoires in COVID-19. This table comes from immunoSEQ multiplex PCR, and its TCRdb copy is limited to in-frame clones, with some not included. The repertoire holds over 150,000 clones, with 60% to 85% as singletons. The sample was peripheral blood. These receptors were collected from a man between 70 and 80 years old with acute or convalescent COVID-19.

The CDR3 reads CATSRDSQGYEAFF. Here the CDR3 DNA reads TGTGCCACCAGCAGAGATTCTCAGGGTTATGAAGCTTTCTTT. The chain uses TRBV15 and TRBJ1-1, with a possible D match to TRBD1 (5 bases). Germline CDR1 reads LNHNV; CDR2 reads YYDKDF (reference sequence). V gave up 0 bases and J gave up 7 bases, with 12 bases separating them. CDR3 length: 14 amino acids.

J is TRBJ2-7 and V is TRBV29-1; 7 bases are shared with TRBD1. In germline, CDR1 is SQVTM, CDR2 ANQGSEA. The CDR3 has 13 amino acids. With 7 bases clipped from V and 0 bases from J, the junction kept 6 bases outside the gene matches. DNA of the CDR3: TGCAGCGCCCTGGACAGGAGCTCCTACGAGCAGTACTTC. It codes for CSALDRSSYEQYF.

This chain connects TRBV4-2 to TRBJ2-2; 10 positions match TRBD2. CDR1 and CDR2 (germline): LGHNA, YNFKEQ. V trimming: 2 bases; J trimming: 6 bases; junction bases outside the gene matches: 6. The CDR3 is 16 amino acids. This CDR3 is CASSQPGTSVPGELFF. For the CDR3, the DNA is TGTGCCAGCAGCCAACCCGGGACTAGCGTTCCCGGGGAGCTGTTTTTT.

This clone was picked up a small number of times. This chain connects TRBV7-9 to TRBJ2-7; 11 bases match TRBD1. The J segment lost 3 bases and the V segment lost 4 bases, leaving 2 bases of the junction unmatched. The CDR3 contains 14 residues. CDR1 and CDR2 (germline): SEHNR, FQNEAQ (reference sequence). The CDR3 DNA reads as TGTGCCAGCAGCTGGGGACAGGGGGACTACGAGCAGTACTTC. This codes for CASSWGQGDYEQYF.

This clone was seen a handful of times. The chain carries TRBV5-4 and TRBJ2-3, with 8 bases identical to TRBD2. After removal of 0 bases from V and 1 base from J, the junction contained 1 base not matched to a gene. Germline loops: CDR1 SGHNT, CDR2 YYREEE (reference sequence). There are 15 residues in the CDR3. The CDR3: CASSLGGGRTDTQYF. The CDR3 DNA reads TGTGCCAGCAGCTTGGGCGGGGGGCGCACAGATACGCAGTATTTT.

The chain is built from TRBV2 and TRBJ1-1, with no clear D. Germline CDR1 and CDR2: SNHLY and FYNNEI. V shed 6 bases and J shed 0 bases, with 8 bases lying between them. The CDR3 is 13 amino acids. The CDR3 DNA follows: TGTGCCAGCAGCGCGCCCCTGAACACTGAAGCTTTCTTT. This sequence encodes CASSAPLNTEAFF.

This clone was observed a handful of times. The chain recombines TRBV6-5 with TRBJ2-2, with a tentative D call TRBD1 (6 bases). V dropped 2 bases and J dropped 2 bases, with 12 bases sitting between them. Germline V gives CDR1 MNHEY, CDR2 SVGAGI. The length of the CDR3 is 16 residues. CDR3 sequence reads: CASSYESGANTGELFF. CDR3 nucleotide sequence: TGTGCCAGCAGTTACGAGTCAGGGGCTAACACCGGGGAGCTGTTTTTT.

V gene TRBV5-1 combines with J gene TRBJ2-2; D might be TRBD1 (5 bases). Germline values: CDR1 SGHRS, CDR2 YFSETQ. The CDR3 runs to 14 residues. V lost 1 base, J lost 5 bases, and 9 bases lay in between. The CDR3 DNA is TGCGCCAGCAGCTTGAATGCAGGGACCGGGGAGCTGTTTTTT. Protein: CASSLNAGTGELFF.

This clone was picked up a small number of times. As DNA, the CDR3 is TGTGCCAGTAGTATAGGCGGGGCTAGCAAAGAGACCCAGTACTTC. This gives the protein CASSIGGASKETQYF. The chain carries TRBV19 and TRBJ2-5, with D possibly being TRBD2 (6 bases). The CDR3 is made up of 15 amino acids. V was cut by 1 base and J by 3 bases, with 12 bases left in between. CDR1 and CDR2 (germline): LNHDA, SQIVND (reference sequence).

This clone was recorded once. The rearrangement links TRBV6-5 to TRBJ2-1; 13 bases match TRBD2. The V and J ends lost 1 base and 6 bases, in that order; junction bases with no gene match: 3. CDR3 length: 16 residues. Germline V lookup: CDR1 MNHEY, CDR2 SVGAGI. The DNA for the CDR3 is TGTGCCAGCAGTTACTTAACTAGCGGGGGGGGCAATGAGCAGTTCTTC. The encoded protein is CASSYLTSGGGNEQFF.

This rearrangement joins TRBV7-2 to TRBJ2-5, with 7 positions matching TRBD2. The ends lost 2 bases at V and 3 bases at J; junction bases unmatched: 6. The germline CDR1 and CDR2 sequences are SGHTA and FQGNSA. CDR3 size: 15 residues. In DNA, the CDR3 is TGTGCCAGCAGCTTAACGAGCGGGGTTGAAGAGACCCAGTACTTC. This codes for CASSLTSGVEETQYF.

The genes are TRBV24-1 and TRBJ2-4; maybe TRBD1 (6 bases). This CDR3 has 15 residues. V lost 3 bases to trimming and J lost 4 bases, with 12 bases between them. CDR1 and CDR2 (germline): KGHDR, SFDVKD. The CDR3 protein is CATSDHRALKNIQYF. CDR3 in DNA: TGTGCCACCAGTGATCACAGGGCTCTGAAAAACATTCAGTACTTC.

The genes are TRBV6-1 and TRBJ1-1; no clear D gene. CDR3 length: 16 residues. CDR1 MNHNS and CDR2 SASEGT come from the germline V gene. The ends were cut back, 4 bases at V and 0 bases at J, with 15 bases in the middle. The CDR3: CASSGPLRAVNTEAFF. CDR3 DNA: TGTGCCAGCAGTGGACCCTTGAGGGCGGTGAACACTGAAGCTTTCTTT.

The V gene is TRBV5-8, the J gene TRBJ1-1; no clear D gene. Germline lookup yields CDR1 SGHTS and CDR2 YDEGEE. CDR3 length: 14 residues. V lost 3 bases to trimming and J lost 2 bases, with 11 bases between them. CDR3 DNA sequence: TGTGCCAGCAGCTACCGCGGAGGCAACACTGAAGCTTTCTTT. This translates into CASSYRGGNTEAFF.

The chain carries TRBV13 and TRBJ1-1, with D unclear. Germline loops: CDR1 PRHDT, CDR2 FYEKMQ (reference sequence). This CDR3 has 13 amino acids. V lost 5 bases, J lost 10 bases, and 17 bases lay in between. This CDR3 reads CASSTRVLVGAFF. CDR3 nucleotides: TGTGCCAGCAGCACCCGGGTCTTAGTGGGAGCTTTCTTT.

The rearrangement uses TRBV11-3 and TRBJ2-3; tentative D call: TRBD1 (5 bases). The V end was cut by 2 bases, the J end by 2 bases, with 14 bases between. The germline gives CDR1 SGHNT, CDR2 YENEEA. This CDR3 has 16 residues. The CDR3 nucleotides read TGTGCCAGCAGCTTATGGGCAGGGTCGAACACAGATACGCAGTATTTT. Amino acids: CASSLWAGSNTDTQYF.

The CDR3: CASSLGRGHETQYF. In DNA, the CDR3 is TGTGCCAGCAGCTTGGGCAGGGGGCATGAGACCCAGTACTTC. The genes are TRBV5-8 and TRBJ2-5, with 8 bases lining up with TRBD1. The CDR3 is 14 residues long. Germline V gene sequence: CDR1 SGHTS, CDR2 YDEGEE. V lost 0 bases to trimming and J lost 5 bases; unmatched junction nucleotides: 3.

This chain uses TRBV2 with TRBJ1-1, with D possibly matching TRBD1 (6 bases). Trimming took off 7 bases at V and 8 bases at J, with 20 bases between the two ends. This CDR3 region has 14 residues. The V gene's germline CDR1 is SNHLY and CDR2 FYNNEI. CDR3 coding DNA: TGTGCCAGCATCCGGACAGCAAAAAGTGGGGAAGCTTTCTTT. Translated: CASIRTAKSGEAFF.

This clone appeared a single time. CDR3 DNA: TGCAGCGTTGAAGAGGGGGCGGGTCAGCCCCAGCATTTT. Translated: CSVEEGAGQPQHF. The gene calls are TRBV29-1 and TRBJ1-5; D perhaps matches TRBD1 (6 bases). CDR1 SQVTM and CDR2 ANQGSEA come from the germline V gene. Trimming removed 0 bases from V and 6 bases from J, with 9 bases in between. CDR3 length: 13 amino acids.

This chain connects TRBV5-1 to TRBJ2-7, with 8 bases matching TRBD1. This CDR3 is built from 14 residues. CDR1 is SGHRS and CDR2 is YFSETQ in the germline V gene. The J segment lost 4 bases and the V segment lost 4 bases, leaving 7 bases of the junction unmatched. This CDR3 reads CASSKDRALYEQYF. The CDR3 DNA reads TGCGCCAGCAGCAAGGACAGGGCCCTATACGAGCAGTACTTC. Variable domain in full (rest from reference TRBV5-1 and TRBJ2-7): KAGVTQTPRYLIKTRGQQVTLSCSPISGHRSVSWYQQTPGQGLQFLFEYFSETQRNKGNFPGRFSGRQFSNSRSEMNVSTLELGDSALYLCASSKDRALYEQYFGPGTRLTVT.

The genes are TRBV7-9 and TRBJ1-1; TRBD1 might be the D (5 bases). Germline V gene sequence: CDR1 SEHNR, CDR2 FQNEAQ (reference sequence). The CDR3 is 15 residues long. Deletions cut 1 base from V and 1 base from J, with 10 bases between. This CDR3 reads CASSLEEGRNTEAFF. The CDR3 region has the DNA TGTGCCAGCAGCTTAGAGGAGGGACGGAACACTGAAGCTTTCTTT.

The chain links TRBV7-9 to TRBJ1-5; no definite D call. The CDR3 contains 12 residues. The germline V gene encodes CDR1 SEHNR and CDR2 FQNEAQ (reference sequence). V dropped 5 bases and J dropped 4 bases, with 6 bases sitting between them. CDR3 nucleotide sequence: TGTGCCAGCAGCCTAACTAATCAGCCCCAGCATTTT. Translation gives CASSLTNQPQHF. The variable domain in full, completed from reference TRBV7-9 and TRBJ1-5, reads DTGVSQNPRHKITKRGQNVTFRCDPISEHNRLYWYRQTLGQGPEFLTYFQNEAQLEKSRLLSDRFSAERPKGSFSTLEIQRTEQGDSAMYLCASSLTNQPQHFGDGTRLSIL.

The genes are TRBV28 and TRBJ1-1, with D unclear. The CDR3 is 12 amino acids. Trimming left V 6 bases short and J 2 bases short, with 7 bases between. Germline V CDR1 and CDR2: MDHEN, SYDVKM. DNA of the CDR3: TGTGCCAGCAGCCCGGTCAACACTGAAGCTTTCTTT. Amino acid sequence: CASSPVNTEAFF.

The chain recombines TRBV12-3 or TRBV12-4 with TRBJ1-3; TRBD1 matches at 9 bases. V lost 7 bases to trimming and J lost 4 bases; unmatched junction nucleotides: 2. The CDR3 has 13 amino acids. This CDR3 is CASNTGGGNTIYF. The CDR3 DNA reads as TGTGCCAGCAATACAGGGGGCGGAAACACCATATATTTT.

In the case of this clone: Other DNA sequences in the sample encode the same CDR3. The gene calls are TRBV28 and TRBJ2-7; 7 bases fit TRBD2. After removal of 6 bases from V and 4 bases from J, the junction contained 3 bases not matched to a gene. This CDR3 has 12 amino acids. The germline V gene encodes CDR1 MDHEN and CDR2 SYDVKM. CDR3 sequence (DNA): TGTGCCAGCAGCCTGGGGGGGTACGAGCAGTACTTC. Protein product: CASSLGGYEQYF.

This clone was seen a handful of times. For the CDR3, the DNA is TGTGCCAGCAGTAATCGACTAGTCCCCGCAGATACGCAGTATTTT. It translates to CASSNRLVPADTQYF. V gene TRBV9 combines with J gene TRBJ2-3, with D possibly matching TRBD2 (6 bases). Trimming shortened V by 5 bases and J by 4 bases, and 17 bases separated the two germline ends. The CDR3 sequence is 15 residues long. Germline lookup yields CDR1 SGDLS and CDR2 YYNGEE.

V is TRBV3-1 (or the pseudogene TRBV3-2) and J is TRBJ2-1; 7 bases line up with TRBD2. The CDR3 is 18 residues long. CDR1 is LGHDT and CDR2 is YNNKEL in the germline V gene (reference sequence). V lost 0 bases, J lost 4 bases, and 12 bases stayed unmatched. The CDR3 protein is CASSQDSWREPIYNEQFF. In DNA, the CDR3 is TGTGCCAGCAGCCAAGATAGTTGGCGGGAGCCTATATACAATGAGCAGTTCTTC.

The V call is TRBV2, the J call TRBJ2-5; 7 bases are a match to TRBD1. After removal of 8 bases from V and 4 bases from J, the junction contained 7 bases not matched to a gene. Germline V CDR1 and CDR2: SNHLY, FYNNEI. The CDR3 is 13 residues long. CDR3 region: CASVNRGPETQYF. The CDR3 nucleotides are TGTGCCAGCGTAAACAGGGGTCCAGAGACCCAGTACTTC.

This clone has more than one count but fewer than ten. Here the CDR3 reads CASSLGQGDLDTQYF. For the CDR3, the DNA is TGTGCCAGCAGTTTAGGTCAGGGTGATTTGGATACGCAGTATTTT. The chain carries TRBV27 and TRBJ2-3; TRBD1 is a possible D gene (5 bases). CDR3 size: 15 residues. CDR1 and CDR2 (germline): MNHEY, SMNVEV (reference sequence). V was cut by 2 bases and J by 6 bases, with 15 bases left in between.

About this clone itself: Other DNA sequences in the same sample also yield this CDR3. The chain is built from TRBV5-1 and TRBJ2-5; 10 bases line up with TRBD2. V lost 4 bases and J lost 1; bases outside the gene matches: 1. This CDR3 contains 14 residues. CDR1 and CDR2 (germline): SGHRS, YFSETQ. The CDR3 loop reads CASSVAGGQETQYF. CDR3 sequence (DNA): TGCGCCAGCAGCGTAGCGGGGGGCCAAGAGACCCAGTACTTC.

The table lists this clone with many counts. In the same sample, other DNA sequences code for this CDR3. The chain couples TRBV5-4 to TRBJ2-3; D call uncertain. Germline V lookup: CDR1 SGHNT, CDR2 YYREEE (reference sequence). V lost 1 base to trimming and J lost 2 bases, with 2 bases between them. This CDR3 spans 12 amino acids. The CDR3 loop is CASSLYTDTQYF. DNA for the CDR3: TGTGCCAGCAGCTTGTACACAGATACGCAGTATTTT.